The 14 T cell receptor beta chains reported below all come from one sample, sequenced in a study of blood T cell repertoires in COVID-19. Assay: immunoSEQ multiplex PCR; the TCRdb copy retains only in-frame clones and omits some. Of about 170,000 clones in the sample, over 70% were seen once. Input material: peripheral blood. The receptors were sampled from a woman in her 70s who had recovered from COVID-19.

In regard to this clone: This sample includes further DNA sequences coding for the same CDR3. The DNA for the CDR3 is TGTGCCAGCAGCCGGACAGGGGGGAGCAATCAGCCCCAGCATTTT. Amino acid sequence: CASSRTGGSNQPQHF. The V gene is TRBV6-5, the J gene TRBJ1-5; 10 bases are shared with TRBD1. This CDR3 region has 15 residues. The J segment lost 1 base and the V segment lost 6 bases, leaving 3 bases of the junction unmatched. The germline gives CDR1 MNHEY, CDR2 SVGAGI.

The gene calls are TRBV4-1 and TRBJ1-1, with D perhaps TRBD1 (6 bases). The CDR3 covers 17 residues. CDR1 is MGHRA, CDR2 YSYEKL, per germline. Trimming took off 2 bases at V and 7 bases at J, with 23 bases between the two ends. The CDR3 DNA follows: TGCGCCAGCAGCCAACGGAGCGCGGCAGCCTCAGGGGTTGAAGCTTTCTTT. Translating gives CASSQRSAAASGVEAFF.

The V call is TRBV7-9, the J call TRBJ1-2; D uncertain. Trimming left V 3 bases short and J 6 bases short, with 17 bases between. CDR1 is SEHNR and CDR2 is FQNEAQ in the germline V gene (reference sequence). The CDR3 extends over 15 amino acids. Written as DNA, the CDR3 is TGTGCCAGCAGCTTTTTTCTCCCTGTCGGGGATGGCTACACCTTC. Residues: CASSFFLPVGDGYTF.

The CDR3 is CASRTSGDNTDTQYF. CDR3 in DNA: TGCGCCAGCCGGACTAGCGGGGACAACACAGATACGCAGTATTTT. The genes are TRBV5-1 and TRBJ2-3; 12 bases are a match to TRBD2. The CDR3 runs 15 residues. Germline V gives CDR1 SGHRS, CDR2 YFSETQ. V trimming: 7 bases; J trimming: 2 bases; junction bases outside the gene matches: 5.

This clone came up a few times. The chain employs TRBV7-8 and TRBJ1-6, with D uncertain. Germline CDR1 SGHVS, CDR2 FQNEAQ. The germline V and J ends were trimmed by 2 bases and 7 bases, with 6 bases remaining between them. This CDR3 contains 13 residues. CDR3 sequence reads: CASSLWANSPLHF. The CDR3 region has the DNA TGTGCCAGCAGCTTATGGGCCAATTCACCCCTCCACTTT.

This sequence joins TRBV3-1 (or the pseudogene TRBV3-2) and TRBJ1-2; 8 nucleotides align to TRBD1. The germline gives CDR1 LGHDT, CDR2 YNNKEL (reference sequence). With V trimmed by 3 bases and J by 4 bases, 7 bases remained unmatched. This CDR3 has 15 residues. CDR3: CASSQSTGGGYGYTF. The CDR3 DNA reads TGTGCCAGCAGCCAGAGCACAGGGGGAGGCTATGGCTACACCTTC.

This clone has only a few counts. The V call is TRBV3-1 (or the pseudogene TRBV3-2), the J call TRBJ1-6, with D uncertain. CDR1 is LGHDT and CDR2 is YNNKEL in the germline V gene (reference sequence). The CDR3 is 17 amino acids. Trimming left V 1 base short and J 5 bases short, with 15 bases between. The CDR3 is CASSQAILGANNSPLHF. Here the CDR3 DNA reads TGTGCCAGCAGCCAAGCGATCCTAGGTGCGAATAATTCACCCCTCCACTTT.

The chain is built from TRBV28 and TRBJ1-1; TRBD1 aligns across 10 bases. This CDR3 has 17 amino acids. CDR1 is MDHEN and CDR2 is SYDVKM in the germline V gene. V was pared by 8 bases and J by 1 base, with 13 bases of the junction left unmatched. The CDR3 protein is CASRFRDRGFRNTEAFF. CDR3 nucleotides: TGTGCCAGCCGATTCCGGGACAGGGGTTTCCGGAACACTGAAGCTTTCTTT.

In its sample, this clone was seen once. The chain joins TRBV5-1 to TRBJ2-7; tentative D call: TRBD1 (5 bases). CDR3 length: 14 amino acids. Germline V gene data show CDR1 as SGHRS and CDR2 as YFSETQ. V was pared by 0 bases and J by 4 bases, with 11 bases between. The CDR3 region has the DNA TGCGCCAGCAGCTTGGTTCAGGGTGGGTACGAGCAGTACTTC. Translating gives CASSLVQGGYEQYF.

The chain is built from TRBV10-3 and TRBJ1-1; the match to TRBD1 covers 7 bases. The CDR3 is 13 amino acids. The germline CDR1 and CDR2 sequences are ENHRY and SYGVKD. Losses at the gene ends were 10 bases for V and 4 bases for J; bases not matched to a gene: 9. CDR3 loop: CATTDRVSTEAFF. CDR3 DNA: TGTGCCACCACAGACAGGGTTTCCACTGAAGCTTTCTTT.

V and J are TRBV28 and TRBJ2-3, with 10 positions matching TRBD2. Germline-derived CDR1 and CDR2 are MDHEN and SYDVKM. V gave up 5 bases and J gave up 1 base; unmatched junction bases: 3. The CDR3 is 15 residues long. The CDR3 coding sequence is TGTGCCAGCAGTCCAAGCGGGAGGGGCACAGATACGCAGTATTTT. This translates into CASSPSGRGTDTQYF.

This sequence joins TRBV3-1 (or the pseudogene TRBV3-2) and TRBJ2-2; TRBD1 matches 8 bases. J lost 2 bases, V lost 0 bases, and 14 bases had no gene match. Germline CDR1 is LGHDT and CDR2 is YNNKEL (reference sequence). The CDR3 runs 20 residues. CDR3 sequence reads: CASSQDSLGLTGANTGELFF. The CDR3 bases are TGTGCCAGCAGCCAAGATTCTTTGGGGCTGACAGGGGCTAACACCGGGGAGCTGTTTTTT.

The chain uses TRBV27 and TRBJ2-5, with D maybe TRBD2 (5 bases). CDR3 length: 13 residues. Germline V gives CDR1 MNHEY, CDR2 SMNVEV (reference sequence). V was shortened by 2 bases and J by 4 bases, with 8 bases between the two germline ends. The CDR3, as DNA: TGTGCCAGCAGTTTACGGGGTGGAGAGACCCAGTACTTC. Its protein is CASSLRGGETQYF.

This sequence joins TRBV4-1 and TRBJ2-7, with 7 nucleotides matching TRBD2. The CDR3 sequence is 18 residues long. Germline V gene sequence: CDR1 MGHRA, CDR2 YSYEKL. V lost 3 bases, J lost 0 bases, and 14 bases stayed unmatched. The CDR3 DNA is TGCGCCAGCAGCCAGGGGCGGGGGTCAAACTCGCGCTCCTACGAGCAGTACTTC. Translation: CASSQGRGSNSRSYEQYF.